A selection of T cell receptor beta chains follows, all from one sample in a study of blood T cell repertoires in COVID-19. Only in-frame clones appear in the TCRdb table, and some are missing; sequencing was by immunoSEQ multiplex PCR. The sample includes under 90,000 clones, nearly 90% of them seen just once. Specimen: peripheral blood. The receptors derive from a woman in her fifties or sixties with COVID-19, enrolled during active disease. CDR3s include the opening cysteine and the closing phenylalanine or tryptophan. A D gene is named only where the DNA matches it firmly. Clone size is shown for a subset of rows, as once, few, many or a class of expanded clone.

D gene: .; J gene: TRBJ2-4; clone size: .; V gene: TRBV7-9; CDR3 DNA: TGTGCCAGCAGCTCGAAAAATACAGGGAGGGAAGCCAAAAACATTCAGTACTTC; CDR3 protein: CASSSKNTGREAKNIQYF
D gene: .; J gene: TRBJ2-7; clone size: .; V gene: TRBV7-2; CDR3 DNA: TGTGCCAGCAGCCCCTCTAACCGAATGACTAGTGGTCTTGAGCAGTACTTC; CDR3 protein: CASSPSNRMTSGLEQYF
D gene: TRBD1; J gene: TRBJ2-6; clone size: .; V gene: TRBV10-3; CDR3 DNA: TGTGCCATCAAGGCAGGGGGTTCTGGGGCCAACGTCCTGACTTTC; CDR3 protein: CAIKAGGSGANVLTF
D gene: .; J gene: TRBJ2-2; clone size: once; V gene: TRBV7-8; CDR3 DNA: TGTGCCAGCAGCTTCAGCGCGAACACCGGGGAGCTGTTTTTT; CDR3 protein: CASSFSANTGELFF
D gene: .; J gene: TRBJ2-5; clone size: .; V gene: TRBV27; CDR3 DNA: TGTGCCAGCAGCTCAAGCCCCCGGACCCAGTACTTC; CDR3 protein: CASSSSPRTQYF
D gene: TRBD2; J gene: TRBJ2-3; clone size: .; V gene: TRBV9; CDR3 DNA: TGTGCCAGCAGCGTATATAGCGGGAGCAAAGATACGCAGTATTTT; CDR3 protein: CASSVYSGSKDTQYF
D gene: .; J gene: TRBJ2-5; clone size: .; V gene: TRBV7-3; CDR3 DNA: TGTGCCAGCAGCATTACAGGGTCCCAAGAGACCCAGTACTTC; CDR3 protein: CASSITGSQETQYF
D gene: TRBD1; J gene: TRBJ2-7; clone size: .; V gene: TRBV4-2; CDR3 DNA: TGTGCCAGCAGCCTCCGGACAGGGCCCTACGAGCAGTACTTC; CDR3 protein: CASSLRTGPYEQYF
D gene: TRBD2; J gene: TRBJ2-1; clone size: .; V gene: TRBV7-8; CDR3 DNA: TGTGCCAGCAGCTTAGAACTAGCGGGAAACAATGAGCAGTTCTTC; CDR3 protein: CASSLELAGNNEQFF
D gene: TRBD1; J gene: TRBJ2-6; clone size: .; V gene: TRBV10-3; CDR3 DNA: TGTGCCATCAGTGGGACAGGGGCCGGGGCCAACGTCCTGACTTTC; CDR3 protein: CAISGTGAGANVLTF
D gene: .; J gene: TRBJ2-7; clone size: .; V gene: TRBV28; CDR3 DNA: TGTGCCAGCAGTTTATATCCATTCGAGCAGTACTTC; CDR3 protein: CASSLYPFEQYF
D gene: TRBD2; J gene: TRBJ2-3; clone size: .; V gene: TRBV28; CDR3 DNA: TGTGCCAGCAGTTTTGCCGGACTAGCGGGCACAGATACGCAGTATTTT; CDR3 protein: CASSFAGLAGTDTQYF
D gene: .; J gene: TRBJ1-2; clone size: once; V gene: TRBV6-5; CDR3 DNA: TGTGCCAGCAGTTCCCCCGCAGGGCCTATTGGCGGCTACACCTTC; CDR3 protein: CASSSPAGPIGGYTF
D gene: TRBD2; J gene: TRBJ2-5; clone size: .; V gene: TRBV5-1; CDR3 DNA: TGCGCCAGCAGCCCCCCTAGCGGGAGCGAGACCCAGTACTTC; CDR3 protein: CASSPPSGSETQYF
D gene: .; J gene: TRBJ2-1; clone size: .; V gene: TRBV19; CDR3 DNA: TGTGCCAGTAGTATAGATTCAGGTCGCTCCTACAATGAGCAGTTCTTC; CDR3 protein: CASSIDSGRSYNEQFF
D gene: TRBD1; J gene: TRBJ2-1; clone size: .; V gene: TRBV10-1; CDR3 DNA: TGCGCCAGCAGCCGGGACAGAAACAATGAGCAGTTCTTC; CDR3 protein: CASSRDRNNEQFF
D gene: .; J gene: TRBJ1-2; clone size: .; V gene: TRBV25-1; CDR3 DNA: TGTGCCAGCAGTGAATTGGGGGGGCAACCCTATGGCTACACCTTC; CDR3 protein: CASSELGGQPYGYTF
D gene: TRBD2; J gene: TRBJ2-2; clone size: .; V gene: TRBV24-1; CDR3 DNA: TGTGCCACCCGTCCGGGACTAGCGGGAGGGCCGAACACCGGGGAGCTGTTTTTT; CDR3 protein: CATRPGLAGGPNTGELFF
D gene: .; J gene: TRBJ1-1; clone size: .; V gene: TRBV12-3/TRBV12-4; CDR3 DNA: TGTGCCAGCAGTTTTAGGGGCGGTGGCGAAGCTTTCTTT; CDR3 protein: CASSFRGGGEAFF
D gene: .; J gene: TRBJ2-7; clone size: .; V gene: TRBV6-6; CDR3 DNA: TGTGCCAGCAGTACAGGTTCGTCCTACGAGCAGTACTTC; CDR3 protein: CASSTGSSYEQYF
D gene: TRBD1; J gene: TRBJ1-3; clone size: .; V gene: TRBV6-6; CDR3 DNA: TGTGCCACGTGGGACAGCCGGAACTCTGGAAACACCATATATTTT; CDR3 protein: CATWDSRNSGNTIYF
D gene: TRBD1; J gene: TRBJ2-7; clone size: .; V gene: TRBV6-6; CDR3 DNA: TGTGCCAGCAGTTATTTGGGACAGGGGGCTCCCTACGAGCAGTACTTC; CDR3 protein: CASSYLGQGAPYEQYF
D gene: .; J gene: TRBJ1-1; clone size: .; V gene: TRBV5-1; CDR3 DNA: TGCGCCAGCAGCTTGGTGGGGAGTGGAAACACTGAAGCTTTCTTT; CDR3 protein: CASSLVGSGNTEAFF
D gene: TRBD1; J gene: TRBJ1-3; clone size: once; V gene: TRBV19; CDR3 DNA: TGTGCCAGTAGGCCCGACGACTTTGACAGGGGGAAGAACACCATATATTTT; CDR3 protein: CASRPDDFDRGKNTIYF
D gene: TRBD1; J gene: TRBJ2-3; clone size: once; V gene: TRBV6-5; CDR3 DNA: TGTGCCAGCAGTAGGGGACAGAGCACAGATACGCAGTATTTT; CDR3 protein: CASSRGQSTDTQYF
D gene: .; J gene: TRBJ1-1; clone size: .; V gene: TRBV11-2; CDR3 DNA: TGTGCCAGCAGCTTGGACAGCATGAACACTGAAGCTTTCTTT; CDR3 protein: CASSLDSMNTEAFF
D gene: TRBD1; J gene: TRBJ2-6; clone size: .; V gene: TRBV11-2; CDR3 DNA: TGTGCCAGCAGGGCAGGGGGCCGGACTGGGGCCAACGTCCTGACTTTC; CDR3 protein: CASRAGGRTGANVLTF
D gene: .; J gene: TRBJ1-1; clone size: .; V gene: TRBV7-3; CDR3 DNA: TGTGCCAGCAGCTTACAGGTGATCATGAACACTGAAGCTTTCTTT; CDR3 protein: CASSLQVIMNTEAFF
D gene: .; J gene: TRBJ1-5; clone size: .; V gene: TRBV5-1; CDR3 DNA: TGCGCCAGCAGCTCGTCCCCGGGACAAAGTCAGCCCCAGCATTTT; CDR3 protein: CASSSSPGQSQPQHF
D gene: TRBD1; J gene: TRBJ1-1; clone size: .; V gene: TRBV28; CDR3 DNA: TGTGCCAGCAGTGGGGGACAGGGGAACACTGAAGCTTTCTTT; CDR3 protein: CASSGGQGNTEAFF
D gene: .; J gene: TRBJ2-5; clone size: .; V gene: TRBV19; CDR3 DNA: TGTGCCAGTCGCGACAGAAACCAAGAGACCCAGTACTTC; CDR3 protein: CASRDRNQETQYF
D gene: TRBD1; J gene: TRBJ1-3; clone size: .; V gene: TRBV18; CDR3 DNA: TGTGCCAGCTCACCACTGGACAGGGAACCCATATATTTT; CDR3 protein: CASSPLDREPIYF
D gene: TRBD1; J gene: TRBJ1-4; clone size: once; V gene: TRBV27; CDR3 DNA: TGTGCCAGCAGCCTGACAGGGGCCCGTAATGAAAAACTGTTTTTT; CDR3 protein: CASSLTGARNEKLFF
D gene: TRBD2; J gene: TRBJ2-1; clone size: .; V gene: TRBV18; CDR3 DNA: TGTGCCAGTGCGGGGGGCTCCTACAATGAGCAGTTCTTC; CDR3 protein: CASAGGSYNEQFF
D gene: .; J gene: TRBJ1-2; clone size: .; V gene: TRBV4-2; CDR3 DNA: TGTGCCAGCAGCGGAGCGCGACAGAATAACTATGGCTACACCTTC; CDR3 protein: CASSGARQNNYGYTF
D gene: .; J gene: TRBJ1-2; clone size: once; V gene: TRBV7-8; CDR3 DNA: TGTGCCAGCAGCGAACGTCCCGGGGGTTCCTACGGTTACTCCTTC; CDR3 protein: CASSERPGGSYGYSF
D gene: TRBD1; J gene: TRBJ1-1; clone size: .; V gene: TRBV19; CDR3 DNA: TGTGCCAGTAGTAAGACAGGGGACTTGAACACTGAAGCTTTCTTT; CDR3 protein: CASSKTGDLNTEAFF
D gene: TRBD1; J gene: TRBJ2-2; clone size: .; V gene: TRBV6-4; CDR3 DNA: TGTGCCAGCAGTGTGGGGACAGGGAACACCGGGGAGCTGTTTTTT; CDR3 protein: CASSVGTGNTGELFF
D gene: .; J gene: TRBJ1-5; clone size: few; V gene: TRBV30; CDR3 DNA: TGTGCCTGGAGTGGAGGGAGCAATCAGCCCCAGCATTTT; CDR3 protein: CAWSGGSNQPQHF
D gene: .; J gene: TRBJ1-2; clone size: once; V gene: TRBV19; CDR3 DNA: TGTGCCAGTAAGACAAGAGAGTCCGGTGGCTACACCTTC; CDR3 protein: CASKTRESGGYTF
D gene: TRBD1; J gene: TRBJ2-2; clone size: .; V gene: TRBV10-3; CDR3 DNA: TGTGCCATCAGGGCCGGGACAGGGAACACCGGGGAGCTGTTTTTT; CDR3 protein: CAIRAGTGNTGELFF
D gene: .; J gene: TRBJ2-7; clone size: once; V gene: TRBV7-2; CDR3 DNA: TGTGCCAGCAGCCTCATAGGGACACGCGCCTACGAGCAGTACTTC; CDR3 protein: CASSLIGTRAYEQYF
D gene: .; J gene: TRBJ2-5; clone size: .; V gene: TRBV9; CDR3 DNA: TGTGCCAGCAGCGCCCTCACGACGGGCCAAGAGACCCAGTACTTC; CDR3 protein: CASSALTTGQETQYF
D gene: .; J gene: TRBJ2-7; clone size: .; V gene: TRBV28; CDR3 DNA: TGTGCCAGCAGTGACCCTAGCAGGCAGTACTTC; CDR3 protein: CASSDPSRQYF
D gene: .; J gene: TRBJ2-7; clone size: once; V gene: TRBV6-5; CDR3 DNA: TGTGCCAGCAGTAAGAGCTCCTACGAGCAGTACTTC; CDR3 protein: CASSKSSYEQYF
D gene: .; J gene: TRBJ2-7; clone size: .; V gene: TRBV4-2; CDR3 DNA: TGTGCCAGCAGCCTCCCTAGCGAGTACGAGCAGTACTTC; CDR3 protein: CASSLPSEYEQYF
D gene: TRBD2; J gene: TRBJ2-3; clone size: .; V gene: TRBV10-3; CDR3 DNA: TGTGCCATCAGTGAACTAGCGGGAAGCACAGATACGCAGTATTTT; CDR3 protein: CAISELAGSTDTQYF
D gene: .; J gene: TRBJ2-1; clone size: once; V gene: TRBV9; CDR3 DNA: TGTGCCAGCACCTTAGGGGGCAATGAGCAGTTCTTC; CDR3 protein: CASTLGGNEQFF
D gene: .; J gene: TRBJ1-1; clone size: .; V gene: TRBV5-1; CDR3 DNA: TGCGCCAGCAGAGGCGGCGATTTCAACACTGAAGCTTTCTTT; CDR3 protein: CASRGGDFNTEAFF
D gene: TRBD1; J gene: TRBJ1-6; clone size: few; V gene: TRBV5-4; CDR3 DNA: TGTGCCAGCAAGGATGCGACAGGGGGTTCACCCCTCCACTTT; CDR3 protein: CASKDATGGSPLHF
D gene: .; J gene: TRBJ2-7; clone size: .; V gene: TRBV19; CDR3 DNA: TGTGCCAGTAGTAGGTCTGGCAACGAGCAGTACTTC; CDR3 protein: CASSRSGNEQYF
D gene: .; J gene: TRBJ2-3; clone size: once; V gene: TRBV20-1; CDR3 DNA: TGCAGTGGACTACAGGGAGATACGCAGTATTTT; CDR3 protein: CSGLQGDTQYF
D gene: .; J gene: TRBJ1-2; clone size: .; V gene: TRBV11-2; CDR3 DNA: TGTGCCAGCAGCCTGACAACAGGGAAGGACGGCTACACCTTC; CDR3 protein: CASSLTTGKDGYTF
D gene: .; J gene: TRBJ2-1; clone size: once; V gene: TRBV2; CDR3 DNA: TGTGCCAGCAGAGGGGGCAATGAGCAGTTCTTC; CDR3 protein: CASRGGNEQFF
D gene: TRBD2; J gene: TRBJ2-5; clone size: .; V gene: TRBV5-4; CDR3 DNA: TGTGCCAGCAGTTACGGACTAGCGGGAGAAGAGACCCAGTACTTC; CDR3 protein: CASSYGLAGEETQYF